Here is one T cell receptor beta chain with its context. A clone one base away is much larger, so this may be a read error. No conserved phenylalanine or tryptophan ends this CDR3, so it is likely a read error. The sample originates from a study of tumor-infiltrating lymphocytes in primary liver carcinoma. Study-wide background: Samples produced roughly 3.65 to 7.13 million productive TCRbeta reads, comparable across tissue types.

The input was about 490 ng total RNA; TCR beta cDNA was made from it with a constant-region primer. TCR beta libraries came from three nested multiplex PCR rounds using slightly modified ARM-PCR. Researchers ran the first two PCR rounds for approximately 10 cycles each with TRBV1-TRBV30 forward primers and a C-beta reverse primer. MiXCR, run by TCRdb on the multiplex PCR reads, gives a single entry per CDR3 protein. Here the sample spans roughly 100,000 distinct CDR3 sequences, around 63% being singletons. The V gene's germline CDR1 is ENHRY and CDR2 SYGVKD. This CDR3 has 13 residues. V was shortened by 2 bases and J by 4 bases, with 6 bases between the two germline ends. Total RNA and DNA came together from approximately 20-30 mg of bulk tissue without cell sorting.

The chain links TRBV10-3 to TRBJ2-1, with D tentatively TRBD1 or TRBD2 (5 bases each). The sequence was collected from a woman aged 60 to 75 with primary liver carcinoma and hepatitis B virus infection. The specimen sequenced was liver tumor tissue from sampling region 5. Indicated subset: tumor region T5, tumor centre. The CDR3 loop is CAISEGGYNEQFL. CDR3 DNA: TGTGCCATCAGTGAGGGGGGATACAATGAGCAGTTCCTC.